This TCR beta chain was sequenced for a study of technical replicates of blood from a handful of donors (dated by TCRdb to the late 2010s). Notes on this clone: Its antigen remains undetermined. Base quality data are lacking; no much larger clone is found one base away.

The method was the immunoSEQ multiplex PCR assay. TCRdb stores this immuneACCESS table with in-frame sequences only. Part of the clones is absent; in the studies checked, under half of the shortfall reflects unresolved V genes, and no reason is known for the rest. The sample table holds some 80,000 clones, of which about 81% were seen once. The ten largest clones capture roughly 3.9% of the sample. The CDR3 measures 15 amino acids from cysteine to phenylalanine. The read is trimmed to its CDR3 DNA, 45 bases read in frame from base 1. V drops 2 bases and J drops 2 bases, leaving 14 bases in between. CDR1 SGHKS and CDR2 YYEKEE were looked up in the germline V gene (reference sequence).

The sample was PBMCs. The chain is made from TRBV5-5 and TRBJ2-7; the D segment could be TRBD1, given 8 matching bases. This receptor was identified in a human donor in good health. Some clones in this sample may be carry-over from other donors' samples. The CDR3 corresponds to CASSLQGGETYEQYF. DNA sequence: TGTGCCAGCAGCTTACAGGGGGGGGAAACCTACGAGCAGTACTTC.